This passage covers 18 T cell receptor beta chains from one sample sequenced in a study of T-cell memory formation after mild COVID-19. A single record per CDR3 protein comes from TCRdb applying MiXCR to the 5' RACE reads. The profile shows around 340,000 distinct CDR3 sequences, 10% to 15% of them singletons. The sample was PBMCs or a T cell subset sorted from them (not recorded which). The receptors stem from a young man who had mild COVID-19 (a few samples of this study predate the infection). Cell type and time point are not known.

The chain combines TRBV11-2 with TRBJ2-6; D uncertain. Germline CDR1 SGHAT, CDR2 FQNNGV. The CDR3 is made up of 14 amino acids. Trimming took off 4 bases at V and 5 bases at J, with 9 bases between the two ends. CDR3 sequence reads: CASSSPNRANVLTF. Here the CDR3 DNA reads TGTGCCAGCAGCTCCCCCAACCGGGCCAACGTCCTGACTTTC.

The chain is built from TRBV27 and TRBJ1-4, with D unclear. V was cut by 5 bases and J by 8 bases, with 15 bases left in between. Germline V gene sequence: CDR1 MNHEY, CDR2 SMNVEV (reference sequence). The CDR3 runs to 14 residues. CDR3: CASSKVGSREKLFF. CDR3 DNA sequence: TGTGCCAGCAGTAAAGTCGGCTCTCGGGAAAAACTGTTTTTT. Full variable domain (missing parts from reference TRBV27 and TRBJ1-4): EAQVTQNPRYLITVTGKKLTVTCSQNMNHEYMSWYRQDPGLGLRQIYYSMNVEVTDKGDVPEGYKVSRKEKRNFPLILESPSPNQTSLYFCASSKVGSREKLFFGSGTQLSVL.

The chain has TRBV7-9 and TRBJ2-5; D remains unclear. Germline V gives CDR1 SEHNR, CDR2 FQNEAQ (reference sequence). This CDR3 region has 15 residues. The V and J ends lost 1 base and 2 bases respectively, with 11 bases between them. The CDR3 sequence: CASSLVIEVQETQYF. CDR3 sequence (DNA): TGTGCCAGCAGCTTAGTTATCGAGGTACAAGAGACCCAGTACTTC.

This clonotype was seen only a few times. This chain joins TRBV7-9 and TRBJ1-1; TRBD1 matches 8 bases. Germline V lookup: CDR1 SEHNR, CDR2 FQNEAQ (reference sequence). The CDR3 runs 16 residues. With V trimmed by 4 bases and J by 5 bases, 12 bases remained unmatched. The CDR3 loop reads CASSSPYRGKRTEAFF. CDR3 nucleotide sequence: TGTGCCAGCAGCTCACCATACAGGGGGAAAAGGACTGAAGCTTTCTTT.

This sequence joins TRBV7-9 and TRBJ1-2, with no clear D. This CDR3 region has 12 residues. Germline lookup yields CDR1 SEHNR and CDR2 FQNEAQ (reference sequence). Trimming removed 4 bases from V and 7 bases from J, with 10 bases in between. The CDR3 sequence is CASSSRTSGYTF. The CDR3 DNA follows: TGTGCCAGCAGCTCTAGGACGTCTGGCTACACCTTC.

V gene TRBV7-9 combines with J gene TRBJ1-1; D not certain. The V gene's germline CDR1 is SEHNR and CDR2 FQNEAQ (reference sequence). The V gene lost 3 bases and the J gene lost 2 bases, with 7 bases spanning the gap. CDR3 length: 13 residues. The CDR3 reads CASSFLENTEAFF. The CDR3 DNA follows: TGTGCCAGCAGCTTTTTAGAAAACACTGAAGCTTTCTTT.

V is TRBV7-9 and J is TRBJ2-7, with D perhaps TRBD2 (7 bases). V was clipped by 1 base and J by 4 bases, with 11 bases between them. This CDR3 has 14 amino acids. Germline lookup yields CDR1 SEHNR and CDR2 FQNEAQ (reference sequence). CDR3 sequence reads: CASSLGGGVYEQYV. CDR3 DNA sequence: TGTGCCAGCAGCTTAGGGGGGGGCGTTTACGAGCAGTACGTC.

This clonotype was picked up many times. This chain uses TRBV7-2 with TRBJ2-7; TRBD1 or TRBD2 may be the D gene (5 bases each). The CDR3 has 15 residues. The V gene lost 1 base and the J gene lost 3 bases, with 13 bases spanning the gap. Per the germline V gene, CDR1 is SGHTA and CDR2 is FQGNSA. The CDR3 reads CASSLEGTVGYEQYF. In DNA, the CDR3 is TGTGCCAGCAGCTTAGAGGGGACGGTGGGCTACGAGCAGTACTTC.

The V and J genes are TRBV12-3 or TRBV12-4 and TRBJ1-2, with D maybe TRBD1 (5 bases). Trimming removed 0 bases from V and 3 bases from J, with 8 bases in between. The CDR3 has 14 residues. The CDR3 bases are TGTGCCAGCAGTTTAGCGGGCAGGGACTATGGCTACACCTTC. Its translation is CASSLAGRDYGYTF.

This clonotype was counted only a few times. The chain is built from TRBV7-2 and TRBJ2-3; D perhaps matches TRBD2 (6 bases). This CDR3 comprises 16 residues. Looked up from germline, CDR1 is SGHTA and CDR2 is FQGNSA. The V end lost 2 bases, the J end lost 3 bases, and 15 bases lay between the germline ends. CDR3 DNA sequence: TGTGCCAGCAGCTTACGAACTAGCTGGGTAACAGATACGCAGTATTTT. Translation gives CASSLRTSWVTDTQYF.

This clonotype was counted between two and nine times. CDR3 nucleotides: TGTGCCAGCAGGTCGGACAGCTTGAACACTGAAGCTTTCTTT. Amino acid sequence: CASRSDSLNTEAFF. The chain recombines TRBV2 with TRBJ1-1; D possibly corresponds to TRBD1 (6 bases). Germline values: CDR1 SNHLY, CDR2 FYNNEI. Trimming took 6 bases from V and 0 from J, leaving 11 bases between them. This CDR3 is 14 amino acids long.

This clonotype was counted only a few times. The rearrangement links TRBV25-1 to TRBJ1-2; D is perhaps TRBD1 (5 bases). The CDR3 consists of 14 residues. Germline CDR1 and CDR2: MGHDK and SYGVNS. Deletions cut 3 bases from V and 5 bases from J, with 13 bases between. The CDR3 region is CASSEMGEVYGYTF. In DNA form, the CDR3 reads TGTGCCAGCAGTGAGATGGGGGAAGTTTATGGCTACACCTTC.

This clonotype was picked up many times. This sequence joins TRBV5-1 and TRBJ2-5, with D hard to call. Trimming stripped 0 bases from V and 1 base from J, with 7 bases between. CDR3 length equals 14 residues. Germline CDR1 is SGHRS and CDR2 is YFSETQ. CDR3 amino acids: CASSLGRPQETQYF. The DNA for the CDR3 is TGCGCCAGCAGCTTGGGGCGGCCCCAAGAGACCCAGTACTTC.

As DNA, the CDR3 is TGCGCCAGCAGCTTGTGGGACGCAGATACGCAGTATTTT. This gives the protein CASSLWDADTQYF. This chain connects TRBV5-1 to TRBJ2-3; tentatively, D is TRBD1 or TRBD2 (5 bases each). Germline values: CDR1 SGHRS, CDR2 YFSETQ. Trimming took off 1 base at V and 4 bases at J, with 7 bases between the two ends. The CDR3 covers 13 residues.

This clonotype showed up just a few times. This chain uses TRBV6-2 or TRBV6-3 with TRBJ2-7, with TRBD1 matching over 7 bases. With V trimmed by 8 bases and J by 2 bases, 3 bases remained unmatched. In germline, CDR1 is MNHEY, CDR2 SVGEGT. This CDR3 has 12 amino acids. CDR3 bases: TGTGCCAGCGGGACAGTGACCTACGAGCAGTACTTC. This codes for CASGTVTYEQYF.

This clonotype was observed a few times. This rearrangement joins TRBV20-1 to TRBJ2-5; 10 bases are shared with TRBD1. The germline gives CDR1 DFQATT, CDR2 SNEGSKA (reference sequence). The CDR3 is made up of 16 amino acids. V lost 6 bases to trimming and J lost 6 bases; unmatched junction nucleotides: 16. CDR3 sequence: CSATGRDRGGGKTQYF. CDR3 nucleotides: TGCAGTGCCACCGGCCGGGACAGGGGCGGCGGAAAGACCCAGTACTTC.

This clonotype was recorded at least ten times. The rearrangement links TRBV6-5 to TRBJ1-6; D possibly corresponds to TRBD1 (5 bases). Per the germline V gene, CDR1 is MNHEY and CDR2 is SVGAGI. With 2 bases removed from V and 0 bases from J, the gap between germline ends came to 11 bases. The CDR3 is 17 residues long. The CDR3 DNA reads as TGTGCCAGCAGTTACGGCCGGGGGAGCTCCTATAATTCACCCCTCCACTTT. Translating it yields CASSYGRGSSYNSPLHF.

This clonotype has just a few counts. V gene TRBV11-2 combines with J gene TRBJ2-2; the D is unclear. Per germline, CDR1 SGHAT and CDR2 FQNNGV. Trimming cost V 6 bases and J 5 bases, with 13 bases left between them. This CDR3 region has 14 residues. DNA for the CDR3: TGTGCCAGCAGGACGCTCGACGGAACCGGGGAGCTGTTTTTT. The encoded protein is CASRTLDGTGELFF.